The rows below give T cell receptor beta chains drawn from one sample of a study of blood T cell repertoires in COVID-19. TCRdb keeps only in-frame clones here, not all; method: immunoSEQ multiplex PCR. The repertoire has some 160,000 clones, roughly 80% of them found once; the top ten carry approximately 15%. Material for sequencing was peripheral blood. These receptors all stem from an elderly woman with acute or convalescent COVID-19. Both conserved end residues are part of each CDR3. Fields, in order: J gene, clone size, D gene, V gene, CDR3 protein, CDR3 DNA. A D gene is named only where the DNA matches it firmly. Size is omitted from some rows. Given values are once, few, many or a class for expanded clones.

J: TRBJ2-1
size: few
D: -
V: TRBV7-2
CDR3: CASSLGLLWGQGHNEQFF
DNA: TGTGCCAGCAGCTTAGGTTTACTATGGGGGCAGGGGCACAATGAGCAGTTCTTC

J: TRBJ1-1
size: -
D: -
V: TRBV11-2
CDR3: CASSFLGQVNTEAFF
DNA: TGTGCCAGCAGCTTCCTGGGGCAGGTAAACACTGAAGCTTTCTTT

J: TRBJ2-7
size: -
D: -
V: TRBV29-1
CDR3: CSVGDTPYEQYF
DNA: TGCAGCGTTGGGGACACTCCCTACGAGCAGTACTTC

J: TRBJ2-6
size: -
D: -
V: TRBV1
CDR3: CTSSPRTCWALPGANVLTF
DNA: TGCACCAGCAGCCCGCGGACTTGCTGGGCCCTGCCTGGGGCCAACGTCCTGACTTTC

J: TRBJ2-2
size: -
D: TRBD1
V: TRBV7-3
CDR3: CASSSGDRQNTGELFF
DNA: TGTGCCAGCAGCTCGGGGGACAGGCAGAACACCGGGGAGCTGTTTTTT

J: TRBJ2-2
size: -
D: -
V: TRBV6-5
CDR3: CASSFSPQVSELFF
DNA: TGTGCCAGCAGTTTTTCCCCCCAGGTCTCGGAGCTGTTTTTT

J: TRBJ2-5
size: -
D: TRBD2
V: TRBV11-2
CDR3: CASSPGLAETQYF
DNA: TGTGCCAGCAGCCCAGGACTAGCAGAGACCCAGTACTTC

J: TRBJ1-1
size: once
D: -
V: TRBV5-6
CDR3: CASSLITVMNTEAFF
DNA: TGTGCCAGCAGCTTGATAACAGTGATGAACACTGAAGCTTTCTTT

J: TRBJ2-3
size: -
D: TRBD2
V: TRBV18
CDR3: CASSQERGFSDTQYF
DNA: TGTGCCAGCTCCCAAGAGCGGGGGTTCTCAGATACGCAGTATTTT

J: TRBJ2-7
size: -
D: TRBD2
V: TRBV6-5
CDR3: CASTRGASGGYEQYF
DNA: TGTGCCAGCACCCGGGGGGCTAGCGGGGGCTACGAGCAGTACTTC

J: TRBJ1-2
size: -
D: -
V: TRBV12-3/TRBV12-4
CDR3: CASSPGEWGGYTF
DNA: TGTGCCAGCAGTCCAGGGGAGTGGGGTGGCTACACCTTC

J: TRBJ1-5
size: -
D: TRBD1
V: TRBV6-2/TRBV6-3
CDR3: CASSGGQGSQPQHF
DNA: TGTGCCAGCAGTGGGGGACAGGGAAGTCAGCCCCAGCATTTT

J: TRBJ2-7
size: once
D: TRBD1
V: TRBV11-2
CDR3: CASSLAGGEQYF
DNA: TGTGCCAGCAGCTTAGCAGGGGGAGAGCAGTACTTC

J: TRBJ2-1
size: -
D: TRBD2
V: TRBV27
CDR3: CASSQFLKRGHNEQFF
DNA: TGTGCCAGCAGTCAATTTCTGAAGCGGGGCCACAATGAGCAGTTCTTC

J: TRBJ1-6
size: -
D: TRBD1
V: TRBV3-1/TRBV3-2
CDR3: CASTIQGADSPLHF
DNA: TGTGCCAGCACGATACAGGGGGCGGATTCACCCCTCCACTTT

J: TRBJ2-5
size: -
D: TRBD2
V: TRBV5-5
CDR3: CASSLEASGRETQYF
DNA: TGTGCCAGCAGCTTGGAGGCTAGCGGGCGGGAGACCCAGTACTTC

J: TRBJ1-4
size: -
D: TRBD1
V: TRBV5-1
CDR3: CASSLTGATVREKLFF
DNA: TGCGCCAGCAGCTTGACAGGGGCGACAGTAAGGGAAAAACTGTTTTTT

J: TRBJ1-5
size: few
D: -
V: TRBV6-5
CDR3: CASKVEGYSNQPQHF
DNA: TGTGCCAGCAAGGTTGAGGGCTATAGCAATCAGCCCCAGCATTTT

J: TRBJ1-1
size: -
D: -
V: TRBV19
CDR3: CASSGGVLNTEAFF
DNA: TGTGCCAGTAGTGGGGGGGTCCTGAACACTGAAGCTTTCTTT

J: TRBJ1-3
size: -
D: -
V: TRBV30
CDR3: CAWSNSGGGNTIYF
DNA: TGTGCCTGGAGTAACTCTGGAGGTGGAAACACCATATATTTT

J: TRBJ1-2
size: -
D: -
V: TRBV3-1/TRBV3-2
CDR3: CASSQGVEGAGNYGYTF
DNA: TGTGCCAGCAGCCAAGGGGTCGAAGGGGCTGGGAACTATGGCTACACCTTC

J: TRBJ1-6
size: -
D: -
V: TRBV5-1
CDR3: CASSLGQAAYNSPLHF
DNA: TGCGCCAGCAGCTTGGGACAGGCCGCCTATAATTCACCCCTCCACTTT

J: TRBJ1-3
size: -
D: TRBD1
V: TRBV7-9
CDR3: CASSFDRAPGNTIYF
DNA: TGTGCCAGCAGCTTTGACAGGGCACCTGGAAACACCATATATTTT

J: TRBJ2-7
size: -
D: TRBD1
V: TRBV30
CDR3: CAYQGTGWNEQYF
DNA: TGTGCCTACCAAGGGACAGGGTGGAACGAGCAGTACTTC

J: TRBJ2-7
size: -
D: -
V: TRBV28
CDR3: CASRPIAGNSYEQYF
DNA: TGTGCCAGCAGGCCTATTGCCGGGAACTCCTACGAGCAGTACTTC

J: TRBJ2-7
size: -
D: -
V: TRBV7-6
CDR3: CASSSLQVSEQYF
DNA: TGTGCCAGCAGCTCTCTACAGGTTTCGGAGCAGTACTTC

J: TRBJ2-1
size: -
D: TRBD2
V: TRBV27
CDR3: CASSLTVAGGNEQFF
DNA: TGTGCCAGCAGTTTAACAGTAGCGGGAGGGAATGAGCAGTTCTTC

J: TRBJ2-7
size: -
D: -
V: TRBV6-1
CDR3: CASSAAASTPYVEQYF
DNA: TGTGCCAGCAGTGCTGCGGCTTCCACTCCGTATGTGGAGCAGTACTTC

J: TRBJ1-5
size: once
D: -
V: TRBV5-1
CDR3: CASSLAGDPNQPQHF
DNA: TGCGCCAGCAGCTTAGCAGGGGATCCGAATCAGCCCCAGCATTTT

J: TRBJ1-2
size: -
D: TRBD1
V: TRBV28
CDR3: CATGVGGIYGYTF
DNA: TGTGCCACGGGTGTAGGGGGCATCTATGGCTACACCTTC

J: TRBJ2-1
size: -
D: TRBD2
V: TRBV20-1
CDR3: CSASQGTSGINEQFF
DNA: TGCAGTGCTAGTCAGGGGACTAGCGGAATCAATGAGCAGTTCTTC

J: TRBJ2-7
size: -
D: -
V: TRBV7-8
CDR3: CASSLGALGAGEQYF
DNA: TGTGCCAGCAGCTTGGGTGCACTGGGGGCCGGCGAGCAGTACTTC

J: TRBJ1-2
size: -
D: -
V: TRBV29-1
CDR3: CSVAEGGYTF
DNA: TGCAGCGTCGCCGAGGGTGGCTACACCTTC

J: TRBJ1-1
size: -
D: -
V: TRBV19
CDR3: CASSTLASWGAEAFF
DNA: TGTGCCAGTAGTACCCTAGCCTCGTGGGGGGCTGAAGCTTTCTTT

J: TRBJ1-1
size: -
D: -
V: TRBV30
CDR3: CAWSVRGTEAFF
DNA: TGTGCCTGGAGTGTTAGGGGAACTGAAGCTTTCTTT

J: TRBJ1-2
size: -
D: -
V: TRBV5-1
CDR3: CASSLTVDYGYTF
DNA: TGCGCCAGCAGCTTGACAGTAGACTATGGCTACACCTTC

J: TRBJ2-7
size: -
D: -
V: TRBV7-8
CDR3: CASSPAGHEQYF
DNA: TGTGCCAGCAGCCCCGCAGGCCACGAGCAGTACTTC

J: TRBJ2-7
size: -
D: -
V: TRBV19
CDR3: CASSIRTDYEQYF
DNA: TGTGCCAGTAGTATTCGGACAGACTACGAGCAGTACTTC

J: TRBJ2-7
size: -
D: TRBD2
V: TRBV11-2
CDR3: CASSGRDEGYEQYF
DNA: TGTGCCAGCAGCGGGAGGGACGAGGGATACGAGCAGTACTTC

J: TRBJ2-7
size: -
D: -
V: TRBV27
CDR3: CASSFPSIGGNRPYEQYF
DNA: TGTGCCAGCAGTTTCCCTTCGATAGGGGGTAATCGCCCCTACGAGCAGTACTTC

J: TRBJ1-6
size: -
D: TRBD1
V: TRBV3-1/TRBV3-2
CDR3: CASSRPGGRGNSPLHF
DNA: TGTGCCAGCAGCCGACCAGGGGGCAGGGGTAATTCACCCCTCCACTTT

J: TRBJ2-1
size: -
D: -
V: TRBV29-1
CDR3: CSSGSGSSYNEQFF
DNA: TGCAGCTCGGGGAGCGGAAGCTCCTACAATGAGCAGTTCTTC

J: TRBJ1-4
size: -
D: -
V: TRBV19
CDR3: CASSTLQGRHEKLFF
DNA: TGTGCCAGTAGTACCCTACAGGGCCGGCATGAAAAACTGTTTTTT

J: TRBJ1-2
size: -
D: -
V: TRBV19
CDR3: CASIPGAPGYYGYTF
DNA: TGTGCCAGTATTCCAGGGGCACCTGGATACTATGGCTACACCTTC

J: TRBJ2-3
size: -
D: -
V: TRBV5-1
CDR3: CASSSGYTDTQYF
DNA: TGCGCCAGCAGCTCCGGTTACACAGATACGCAGTATTTT

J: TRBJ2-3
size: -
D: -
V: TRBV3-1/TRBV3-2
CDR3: CASSPSFGWGAKAPDTQYF
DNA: TGTGCCAGCAGCCCGTCGTTCGGGTGGGGAGCAAAGGCACCAGATACGCAGTATTTT

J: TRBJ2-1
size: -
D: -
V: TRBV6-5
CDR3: CASSYSRGEQFF
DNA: TGTGCCAGCAGTTACTCCAGGGGTGAGCAGTTCTTC

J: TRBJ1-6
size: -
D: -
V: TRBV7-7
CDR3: CASSLDTAPNSPLHF
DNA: TGTGCTAGCAGCTTAGATACAGCTCCCAATTCACCCCTCCACTTT

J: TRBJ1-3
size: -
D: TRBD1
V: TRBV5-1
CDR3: CASSSGQGQNTIYF
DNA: TGCGCCAGCAGCTCTGGACAGGGACAAAACACCATATATTTT

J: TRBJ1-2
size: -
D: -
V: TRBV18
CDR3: CASSPRSGGYTF
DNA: TGTGCCAGCTCACCAAGGTCAGGTGGCTACACCTTC

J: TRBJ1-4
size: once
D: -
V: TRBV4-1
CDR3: CASSQEERGSKLFF
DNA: TGCGCCAGCAGCCAAGAAGAAAGGGGCAGCAAACTGTTTTTT

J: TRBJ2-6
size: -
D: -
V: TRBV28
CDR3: CATTNGGRSGANVLTF
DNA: TGTGCCACTACCAATGGGGGCCGCTCCGGGGCCAACGTCCTGACTTTC

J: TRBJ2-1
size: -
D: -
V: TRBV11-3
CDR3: CASGKTYNEQFF
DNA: TGTGCCAGCGGCAAGACCTACAATGAGCAGTTCTTC

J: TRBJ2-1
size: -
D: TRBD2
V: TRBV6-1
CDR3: CASSEGRTSGRAPKFF
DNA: TGTGCCAGCAGTGAAGGAAGGACTAGCGGGAGGGCCCCGAAGTTCTTC